The source of this TCR beta chain is a study of CD8 T cells in ankylosing spondylitis. This clonotype has at least ten counts. No antigen is known for it. The CDR3 is made up of 14 amino acids. V was clipped by 6 bases and J by 7 bases; unmatched bases: 11. Germline lookup yields CDR1 DFQATT and CDR2 SNEGSKA (reference sequence). Quantitative molecular-barcoded 5'-RACE generated the TCR beta libraries. MiXCR was run by TCRdb on the 5' RACE reads, yielding one entry per CDR3 protein. The top ten hold roughly 0.51% of the sample, which has 700,000 to 850,000 distinct CDR3 sequences, over 9.5% seen once. Study-wide results and caveats: There was a TCR beta motif, made of several highly homologous variants, that appeared characteristic of ankylosing spondylitis blood. With a CD8+ phenotype, disease-linked clones were relatively rare in peripheral blood. The clones that were linked to disease were reported to be significantly enriched in matched synovial fluid samples from ankylosing spondylitis patients.

The specimen was blood, either unsorted or a sorted T cell fraction (not recorded which). The chain joins TRBV20-1 to TRBJ1-2, with 10 bases aligning to TRBD1. The clonotype was recovered from a male donor with ankylosing spondylitis. CDR3 sequence (DNA): TGCAGTGCGTTTACCGAGGACAGGGGGTCTGGCTACACCTTC. Translated, it gives CSAFTEDRGSGYTF.